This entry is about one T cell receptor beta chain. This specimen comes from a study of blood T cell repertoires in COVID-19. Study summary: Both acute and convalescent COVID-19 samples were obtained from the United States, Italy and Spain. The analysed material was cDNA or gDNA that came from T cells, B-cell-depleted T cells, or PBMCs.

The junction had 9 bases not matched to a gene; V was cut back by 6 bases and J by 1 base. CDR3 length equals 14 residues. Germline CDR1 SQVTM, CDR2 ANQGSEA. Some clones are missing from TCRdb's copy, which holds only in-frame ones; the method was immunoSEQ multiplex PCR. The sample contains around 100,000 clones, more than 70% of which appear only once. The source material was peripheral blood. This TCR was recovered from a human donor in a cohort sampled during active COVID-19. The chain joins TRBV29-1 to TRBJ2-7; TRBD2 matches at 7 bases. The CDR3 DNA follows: TGCAGCGTCGCCTTTATGCGGGGGTCCTACGAGCAGTACTTC. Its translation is CSVAFMRGSYEQYF.